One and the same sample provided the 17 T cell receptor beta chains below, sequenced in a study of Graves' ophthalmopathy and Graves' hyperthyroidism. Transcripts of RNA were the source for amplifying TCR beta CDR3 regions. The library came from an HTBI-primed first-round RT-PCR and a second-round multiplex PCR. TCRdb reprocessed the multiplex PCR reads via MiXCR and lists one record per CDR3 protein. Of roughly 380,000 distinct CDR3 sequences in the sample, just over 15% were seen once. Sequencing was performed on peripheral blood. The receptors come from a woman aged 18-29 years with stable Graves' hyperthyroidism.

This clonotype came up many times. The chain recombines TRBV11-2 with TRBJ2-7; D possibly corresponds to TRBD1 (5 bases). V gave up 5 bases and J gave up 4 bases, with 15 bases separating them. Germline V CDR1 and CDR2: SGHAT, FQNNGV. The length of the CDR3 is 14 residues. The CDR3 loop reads CASSLARAPYEQYF. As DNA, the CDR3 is TGTGCCAGCAGCCTTGCCAGGGCACCTTACGAGCAGTACTTC.

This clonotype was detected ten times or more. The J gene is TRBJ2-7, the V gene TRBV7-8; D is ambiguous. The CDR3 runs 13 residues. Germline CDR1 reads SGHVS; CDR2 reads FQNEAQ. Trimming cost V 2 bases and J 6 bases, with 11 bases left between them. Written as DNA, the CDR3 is TGTGCCAGCAGCTTATTGGGCGGCAGCGAGCAGTACTTC. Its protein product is CASSLLGGSEQYF.

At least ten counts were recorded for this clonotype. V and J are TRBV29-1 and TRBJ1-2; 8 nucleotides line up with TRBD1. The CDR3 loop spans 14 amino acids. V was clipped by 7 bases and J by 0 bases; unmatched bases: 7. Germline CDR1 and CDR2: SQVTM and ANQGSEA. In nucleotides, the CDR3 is TGCAGCGCCGGGACAGGAGAAACTAACTATGGCTACACCTTC. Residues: CSAGTGETNYGYTF.

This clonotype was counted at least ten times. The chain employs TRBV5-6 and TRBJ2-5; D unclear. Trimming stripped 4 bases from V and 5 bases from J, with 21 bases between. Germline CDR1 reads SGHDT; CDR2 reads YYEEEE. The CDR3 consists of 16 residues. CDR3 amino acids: CASSHYAAPEWETQYF. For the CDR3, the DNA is TGTGCCAGCAGCCACTATGCCGCTCCGGAGTGGGAGACCCAGTACTTC.

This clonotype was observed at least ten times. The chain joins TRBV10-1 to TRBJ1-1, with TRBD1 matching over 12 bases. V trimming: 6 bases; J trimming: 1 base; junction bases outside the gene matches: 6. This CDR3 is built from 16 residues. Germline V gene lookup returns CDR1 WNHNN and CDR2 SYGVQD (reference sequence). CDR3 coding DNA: TGCGCCAGCAGCGCAGGGACAGGGGGCACGAACACTGAAGCTTTCTTT. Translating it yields CASSAGTGGTNTEAFF.

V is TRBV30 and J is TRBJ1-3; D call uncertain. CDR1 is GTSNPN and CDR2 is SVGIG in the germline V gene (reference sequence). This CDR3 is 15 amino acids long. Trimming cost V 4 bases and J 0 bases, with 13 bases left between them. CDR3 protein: CAWTPSGNSGNTIYF. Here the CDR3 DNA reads TGTGCCTGGACCCCGTCGGGAAACTCTGGAAACACCATATATTTT.

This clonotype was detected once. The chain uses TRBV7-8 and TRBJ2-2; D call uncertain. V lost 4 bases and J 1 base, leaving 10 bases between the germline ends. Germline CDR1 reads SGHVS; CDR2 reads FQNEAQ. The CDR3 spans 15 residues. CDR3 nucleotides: TGTGCCAGCAGCTCCCTATTCCGGAACACCGGGGAGCTGTTTTTT. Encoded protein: CASSSLFRNTGELFF.

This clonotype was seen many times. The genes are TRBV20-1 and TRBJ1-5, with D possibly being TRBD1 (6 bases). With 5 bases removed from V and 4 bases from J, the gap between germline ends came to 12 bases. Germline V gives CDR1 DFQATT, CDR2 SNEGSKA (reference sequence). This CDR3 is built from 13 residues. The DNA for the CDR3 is TGCAGTGCTCAGAGACAGGCTAATCAGCCCCAGCATTTT. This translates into CSAQRQANQPQHF.

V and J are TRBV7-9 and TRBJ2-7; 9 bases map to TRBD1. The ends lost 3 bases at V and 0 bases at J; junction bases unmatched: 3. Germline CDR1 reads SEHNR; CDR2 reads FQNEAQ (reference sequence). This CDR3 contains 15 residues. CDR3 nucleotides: TGTGCCAGCAGCTTTGGGACAGGGTACTCCTACGAGCAGTACTTC. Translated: CASSFGTGYSYEQYF.

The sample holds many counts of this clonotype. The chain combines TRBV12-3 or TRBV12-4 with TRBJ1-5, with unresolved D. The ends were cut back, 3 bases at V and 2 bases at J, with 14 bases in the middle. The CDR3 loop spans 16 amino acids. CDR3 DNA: TGTGCCAGCAGTTTGGTATCCGGGATTGGCAATCAGCCCCAGCATTTT. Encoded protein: CASSLVSGIGNQPQHF.

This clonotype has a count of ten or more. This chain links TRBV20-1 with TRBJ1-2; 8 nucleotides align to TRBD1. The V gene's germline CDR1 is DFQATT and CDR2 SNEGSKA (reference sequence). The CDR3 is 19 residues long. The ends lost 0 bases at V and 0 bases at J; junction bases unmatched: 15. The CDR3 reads CSARDGQGGFKQANYGYTF. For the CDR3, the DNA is TGCAGTGCTAGAGATGGACAGGGCGGATTTAAACAAGCTAACTATGGCTACACCTTC.

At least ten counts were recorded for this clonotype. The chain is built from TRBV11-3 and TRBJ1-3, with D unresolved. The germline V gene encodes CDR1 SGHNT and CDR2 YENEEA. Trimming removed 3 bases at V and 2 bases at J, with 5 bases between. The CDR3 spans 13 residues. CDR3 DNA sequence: TGTGCCAGCAGCTTCAGGACTGGAAACACCATATATTTT. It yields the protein CASSFRTGNTIYF.

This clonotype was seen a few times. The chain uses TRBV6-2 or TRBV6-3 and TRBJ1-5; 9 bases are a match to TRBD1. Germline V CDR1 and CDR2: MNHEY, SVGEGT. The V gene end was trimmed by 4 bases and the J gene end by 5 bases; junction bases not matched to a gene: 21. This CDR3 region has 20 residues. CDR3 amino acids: CASSFFELTGGRRGYQPQHF. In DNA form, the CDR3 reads TGTGCCAGCAGTTTCTTCGAGCTGACAGGGGGACGGAGGGGTTATCAGCCCCAGCATTTT.

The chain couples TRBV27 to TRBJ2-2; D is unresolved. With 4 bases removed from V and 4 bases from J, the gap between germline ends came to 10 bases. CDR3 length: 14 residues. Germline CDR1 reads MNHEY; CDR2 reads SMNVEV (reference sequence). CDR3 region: CASSSYRTTGELFF. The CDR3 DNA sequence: TGTGCCAGCAGTTCATACAGAACCACCGGGGAGCTGTTTTTT.

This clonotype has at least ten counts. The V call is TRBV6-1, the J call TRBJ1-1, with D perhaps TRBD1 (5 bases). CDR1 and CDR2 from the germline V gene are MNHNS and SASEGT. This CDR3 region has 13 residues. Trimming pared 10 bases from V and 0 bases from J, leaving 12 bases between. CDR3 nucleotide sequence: TGTGCCACCGAGGGGTCAATGAACACTGAAGCTTTCTTT. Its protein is CATEGSMNTEAFF.

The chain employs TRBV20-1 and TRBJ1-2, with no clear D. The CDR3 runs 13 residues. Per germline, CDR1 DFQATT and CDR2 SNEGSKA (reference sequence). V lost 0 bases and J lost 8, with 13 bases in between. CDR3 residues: CSARDEPGVGYTF. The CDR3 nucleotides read TGCAGTGCTAGAGATGAACCAGGCGTCGGCTACACCTTC.

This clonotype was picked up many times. The CDR3, as DNA: TGCAGCGTCGCAGACAGGGGGGCTAATGGAAACACCATATATTTT. Its translation: CSVADRGANGNTIYF. The chain links TRBV29-1 to TRBJ1-3, with 9 bases that match TRBD1. Germline CDR1 and CDR2: SQVTM and ANQGSEA. The V gene end was trimmed by 6 bases and the J gene end by 3 bases; junction bases not matched to a gene: 9. CDR3 length: 15 residues.